This entry features one TCR beta chain sequence. Its antigen is unknown. This sample is part of a study of graft-versus-host responses after intestinal transplantation. The germline CDR1 and CDR2 sequences are SQVTM and ANQGSEA. CDR3 length: 11 residues. V lost 6 bases and J lost 6, with 9 bases in between. Data came from immunoSEQ multiplex PCR; TCRdb stores just in-frame clones and leaves some out. The data hold about 90,000 clones, with 80% to 95% observed a single time. Source: unstimulated CD8+ T cells sorted from spleen or lymph node cells, taken before transplant. This sequence was found in a human donor who was the organ donor for an intestinal transplant. This chain links TRBV29-1 with TRBJ2-1, with D perhaps matching TRBD1 (5 bases). As DNA, the CDR3 is TGCAGCGTAACCCAGGGCAATGAGCAGTTCTTC. Its protein is CSVTQGNEQFF.